These T cell receptor beta chains were read from a single sample in a study of T-cell reconstitution after alpha-beta-depleted transplantation in children. Using its own MiXCR run on the PCR reads, TCRdb lists one record per CDR3 protein. This sample yields 380,000 or so distinct CDR3 sequences, of which about 14% are seen a single time; 3.5% to 4.5% belongs to the top ten. The input for sequencing was PBMCs, taken from the stem cell graft. These receptor sequences come from a human donor who donated a stem cell graft to a child with Fanconi anemia. The CDR3 runs from the conserved cysteine through the conserved F or W. Fields, in order: J gene, D gene, V gene, clone size, CDR3 protein, CDR3 DNA. D genes are given only for firm matches. The size of a clone is reported for some rows only, either as once, few or many, or as a class for expanded clones.

TRBJ2-6,.,TRBV18,.,CASSPIGVQALRGGANVLTF,TGTGCCAGCTCCCCAATAGGGGTCCAGGCCCTCAGGGGTGGGGCCAACGTCCTGACTTTC
TRBJ2-7,.,TRBV20-1,many,CSAMLDAYEQYF,TGCAGTGCTATGCTGGACGCCTACGAGCAGTACTTC
TRBJ1-5,.,TRBV2,.,CASSEEQGQPQHF,TGTGCCAGCAGTGAAGAGCAGGGGCAGCCCCAGCATTTT
TRBJ2-7,.,TRBV10-1,many,CASSDMENEQYF,TGCGCCAGCAGTGATATGGAGAACGAGCAGTACTTC
TRBJ1-3,.,TRBV12-3/TRBV12-4,few,CASSQDLSGNTIYF,TGTGCCAGCAGCCAGGACCTCTCTGGAAACACCATATATTTT
TRBJ1-2,TRBD1,TRBV4-1,.,CASSQDQGADYGYTF,TGCGCCAGCAGCCAAGACCAGGGGGCGGACTATGGCTACACCTTC
TRBJ2-5,.,TRBV15,few,CATSRDLGQQETQYF,TGTGCCACCAGCAGAGATTTGGGACAACAAGAGACCCAGTACTTC
TRBJ2-7,TRBD2,TRBV29-1,.,CSARTRVYEQYF,TGCAGCGCCCGGACTAGGGTCTACGAGCAGTACTTC
TRBJ2-5,.,TRBV12-3/TRBV12-4,few,CASTNWDGEETQYF,TGTGCCAGCACCAACTGGGACGGAGAAGAGACCCAGTACTTC
TRBJ2-7,.,TRBV3-1,many,CASSQVFGEQYF,TGTGCCAGCAGCCAAGTATTTGGGGAGCAGTACTTC
TRBJ1-5,TRBD1,TRBV6-2/TRBV6-3,.,CASSYPAPTGYNQPQHF,TGTGCCAGCAGTTACCCGGCACCGACAGGGTACAATCAGCCCCAGCATTTT
TRBJ2-7,.,TRBV7-2,.,CASSPRLVNYEQYF,TGTGCCAGCAGCCCCCGACTAGTAAACTACGAGCAGTACTTC
TRBJ2-1,TRBD2,TRBV25-1,few,CASSEVRGSGAHNEQFF,TGTGCCAGCAGTGAGGTGAGGGGTAGCGGGGCCCACAATGAGCAGTTCTTC
TRBJ1-2,TRBD1,TRBV4-1,.,CASSQIGVAGGGGYTF,TGCGCCAGCAGCCAGATAGGGGTTGCAGGGGGCGGTGGCTACACCTTC
TRBJ2-2,.,TRBV5-1,many,CASRTALRTGELFF,TGCGCCAGCCGGACGGCTTTACGGACCGGGGAGCTGTTTTTT
TRBJ2-6,.,TRBV15,many,CATSRERGVVLTF,TGTGCCACCAGCAGAGAGAGGGGAGTGGTCCTGACTTTC
TRBJ2-2,.,TRBV7-8,.,CASSQKGGYTGELFF,TGTGCCAGCAGCCAGAAGGGGGGTTACACCGGGGAGCTGTTTTTT
TRBJ2-7,.,TRBV9,few,CASSATVDTGQYF,TGTGCCAGCAGCGCCACCGTCGATACGGGGCAGTACTTC
TRBJ1-1,.,TRBV5-1,few,CASSLARGRLMNTEAFF,TGCGCCAGCAGCTTGGCTCGGGGGCGTCTCATGAACACTGAAGCTTTCTTT
TRBJ2-1,.,TRBV7-9,few,CASSSDTLAEFF,TGTGCCAGCAGCTCGGATACCCTGGCGGAATTCTTC
TRBJ2-3,TRBD1,TRBV6-1,few,CASRSVPGQGDTQYF,TGTGCCAGCAGATCCGTCCCGGGACAGGGAGATACGCAGTATTTT
TRBJ2-3,.,TRBV9,few,CASSPWDWFTDTQYF,TGTGCCAGCAGCCCATGGGACTGGTTCACAGATACGCAGTATTTT
TRBJ2-7,.,TRBV7-6,many,CASSLGERDEQYF,TGTGCCAGCAGCTTAGGGGAACGGGACGAGCAGTACTTC
TRBJ2-5,TRBD1,TRBV29-1,.,CSGNGQDADWAQYF,TGCAGCGGTAACGGACAGGACGCCGATTGGGCCCAGTACTTC
TRBJ2-2,.,TRBV7-8,many,CASSSGAGQSFTGELFF,TGTGCCAGCAGCTCTGGAGCGGGACAGAGTTTCACCGGGGAGCTGTTTTTT
TRBJ2-3,.,TRBV5-1,few,CASSPQLVGATDTQYF,TGCGCCAGCAGCCCACAACTAGTTGGAGCCACAGATACGCAGTATTTT
TRBJ2-5,.,TRBV5-1,.,CASSSGPGKETQYF,TGCGCCAGCAGCTCGGGACCCGGGAAAGAGACCCAGTACTTC
TRBJ1-5,TRBD1,TRBV6-2/TRBV6-3,few,CASRGTIGGTGGYYSNQPQHF,TGTGCCAGCAGAGGGACCATAGGGGGGACAGGGGGTTACTATAGCAATCAGCCCCAGCATTTT
TRBJ1-3,.,TRBV29-1,.,CSVGGKGGNTIYF,TGCAGCGTGGGGGGTAAAGGTGGAAACACCATATATTTT
TRBJ2-2,.,TRBV4-3,.,CASSQDLGQSPGELFF,TGCGCCAGCAGCCAAGATCTTGGACAGTCCCCCGGGGAGCTGTTTTTT
TRBJ1-6,TRBD1,TRBV6-5,.,CASSYGTAINSPLHF,TGTGCCAGCAGTTACGGGACAGCTATTAATTCACCCCTCCACTTT
TRBJ2-1,.,TRBV6-2/TRBV6-3,once,CASSYGMGSEQFF,TGTGCCAGCAGTTACGGTATGGGGAGTGAGCAGTTCTTC
TRBJ2-7,.,TRBV7-9,.,CASSLTFGRGRTYEQYF,TGTGCCAGCAGCCTAACTTTTGGTCGGGGAAGGACCTACGAGCAGTACTTC
TRBJ2-3,.,TRBV29-1,few,CSVVGLAAADTQYF,TGCAGCGTTGTGGGGCTAGCCGCGGCAGATACGCAGTATTTT
TRBJ2-5,.,TRBV7-9,many,CASSLVGGQETQYF,TGTGCCAGCAGCTTAGTCGGCGGCCAAGAGACCCAGTACTTC
TRBJ2-7,TRBD1,TRBV5-1,many,CASSFGTGIYEQYF,TGCGCCAGCAGCTTCGGGACAGGGATCTACGAGCAGTACTTC
TRBJ1-2,.,TRBV5-1,few,CASSPVNDGYTF,TGCGCCAGCAGCCCAGTCAACGATGGCTACACCTTC
TRBJ1-6,.,TRBV4-3,.,CASSQESPRQVEYHSPLHF,TGCGCCAGCAGCCAAGAAAGTCCAAGGCAGGTCGAATATCATTCACCCCTCCACTTT
TRBJ1-1,.,TRBV4-2,many,CASSQPGQLNTEAFF,TGTGCCAGCAGCCAACCTGGACAGCTTAACACTGAAGCTTTCTTT
TRBJ2-2,.,TRBV28,many,CASSGSGRAGELFF,TGTGCCAGCAGTGGAAGTGGGCGCGCCGGGGAGCTGTTTTTT
TRBJ2-7,TRBD1,TRBV9,few,CASSAGGSAYEQYF,TGTGCCAGCAGCGCAGGGGGCAGCGCCTACGAGCAGTACTTC
TRBJ2-1,.,TRBV5-1,.,CASSLNPLVNEQFF,TGCGCCAGCAGCTTGAATCCCCTAGTCAATGAGCAGTTCTTC
TRBJ2-5,.,TRBV12-3/TRBV12-4,few,CASSFTAAGQETQYF,TGTGCCAGCAGTTTCACCGCGGCTGGTCAAGAGACCCAGTACTTC
TRBJ1-2,.,TRBV30,few,CAWSKGYGYTF,TGTGCCTGGAGTAAAGGCTATGGCTACACCTTC
TRBJ2-1,TRBD1,TRBV12-3/TRBV12-4,once,CASSRFWDRGLIEQFF,TGTGCCAGCAGCCGTTTCTGGGACAGGGGTCTTATTGAGCAGTTCTTC
TRBJ2-3,TRBD1,TRBV5-1,many,CASSPGTGNDRGAQYF,TGCGCCAGCAGCCCAGGGACAGGGAACGATCGTGGAGCGCAGTATTTT
TRBJ1-3,TRBD1,TRBV7-6,many,CASSSRTGSGNTIYF,TGTGCCAGCAGCTCTCGGACAGGGTCTGGAAACACCATATATTTT
TRBJ2-2,.,TRBV10-1,.,CASSEPFGEPNTGELFF,TGCGCCAGCAGTGAACCTTTCGGGGAACCGAACACCGGGGAGCTGTTTTTT
TRBJ2-2,TRBD1,TRBV12-3/TRBV12-4,many,CASSSPGQGLNTGELFF,TGTGCCAGCAGTTCTCCGGGACAGGGATTGAACACCGGGGAGCTGTTTTTT